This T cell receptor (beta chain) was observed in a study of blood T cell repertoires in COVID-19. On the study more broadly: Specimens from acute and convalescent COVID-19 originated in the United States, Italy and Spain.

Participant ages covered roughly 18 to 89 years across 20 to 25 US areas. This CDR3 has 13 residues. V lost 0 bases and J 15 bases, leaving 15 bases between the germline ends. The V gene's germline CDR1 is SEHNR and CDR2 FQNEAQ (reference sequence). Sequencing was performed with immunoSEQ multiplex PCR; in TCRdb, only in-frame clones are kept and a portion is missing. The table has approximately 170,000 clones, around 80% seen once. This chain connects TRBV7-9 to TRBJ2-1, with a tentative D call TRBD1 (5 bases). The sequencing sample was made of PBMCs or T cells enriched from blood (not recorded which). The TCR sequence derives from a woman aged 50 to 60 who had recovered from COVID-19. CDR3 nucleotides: TGTGCCAGCAGCTTAGCGCTTTCGAGCCAGGGGTTCTTC. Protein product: CASSLALSSQGFF.